The 26 T cell receptor beta chains listed next were all sequenced from one sample in a study of T cell responses to AZD1222 COVID-19 vaccine. Assay used: immunoSEQ multiplex PCR; TCRdb lists only in-frame clones, some missing. The data show approximately 140,000 clones, approximately 90% seen once. The sequencing here drew on peripheral blood, taken on day 0 of AZD1222 vaccination. The origin of the receptors is an adult in good health.

The V and J genes are TRBV27 and TRBJ1-4; D is unresolved. Trimming left V 8 bases short and J 4 bases short, with 14 bases between. Germline loops: CDR1 MNHEY, CDR2 SMNVEV (reference sequence). The CDR3 contains 14 residues. The CDR3 spells CASRPGLINEKLFF. The CDR3 region has the DNA TGTGCCAGCCGCCCCGGACTGATTAATGAAAAACTGTTTTTT.

Only one count was recorded for this clone. V is TRBV30 and J is TRBJ2-7, with no clear D. Between the trimmed V and J ends, which lost 1 base and 3 bases, there was a span of 7 bases. Per germline, CDR1 GTSNPN and CDR2 SVGIG (reference sequence). This CDR3 has 12 amino acids. In nucleotides, the CDR3 is TGTGCCTGGAGTGGCTCCTACTACGAGCAGTACTTC. This sequence encodes CAWSGSYYEQYF.

The V and J genes are TRBV2 and TRBJ1-4; 8 positions agree with TRBD1. Trimming took 5 bases from V and 1 from J; bases not matched to a gene: 6. The CDR3 runs 16 residues. From germline, CDR1 is SNHLY and CDR2 FYNNEI. The DNA of the CDR3 is TGTGCCAGCAGTTTACAGGGGGGTATAACTAATGAAAAACTGTTTTTT. As protein: CASSLQGGITNEKLFF.

The chain's CDR3 is CASSPQSRLATNEKLFF. For the CDR3, the DNA is TGCGCCAGCAGCCCACAGTCTCGGCTCGCAACTAATGAAAAACTGTTTTTT. The V and J genes are TRBV4-3 and TRBJ1-4; D not certain. The CDR3 is 17 residues long. Deletions cut 4 bases from V and 0 bases from J, with 15 bases between. Germline lookup yields CDR1 LGHNA and CDR2 YSLEER.

The chain carries TRBV19 and TRBJ1-3; D ambiguous. The germline V and J ends were trimmed by 5 bases and 7 bases, with 6 bases remaining between them. This CDR3 region has 11 residues. Germline lookup yields CDR1 LNHDA and CDR2 SQIVND (reference sequence). In DNA form, the CDR3 reads TGTGCCAGTAGTTCGGGGAACACCATATATTTT. Encoded protein: CASSSGNTIYF.

The chain recombines TRBV13 with TRBJ1-5; a weak D match, TRBD1 (6 bases). The CDR3 runs to 15 residues. Germline lookup yields CDR1 PRHDT and CDR2 FYEKMQ (reference sequence). With 0 bases removed from V and 3 bases from J, the gap between germline ends came to 9 bases. The CDR3 protein is CASSLGRQVNQPQHF. The CDR3 nucleotides read TGTGCCAGCAGCTTAGGCCGACAGGTCAATCAGCCCCAGCATTTT.

The V and J genes are TRBV27 and TRBJ2-1; D is undetermined. This CDR3 comprises 14 residues. The germline V and J ends were trimmed by 7 bases and 5 bases, with 15 bases remaining between them. Germline V gene lookup returns CDR1 MNHEY and CDR2 SMNVEV (reference sequence). The CDR3 bases are TGTGCCAGCATGGTTTTCAGAGCGCACAATGAGCAGTTCTTC. Translation gives CASMVFRAHNEQFF.

This clone was counted once. The chain is built from TRBV11-2 and TRBJ1-1; D gene uncertain. The V and J ends lost 5 bases and 4 bases respectively, with 14 bases between them. The germline V gene has CDR1 SGHAT and CDR2 FQNNGV. The CDR3 has 14 amino acids. Here the CDR3 reads CASSEAPSGTEAFF. The CDR3 DNA sequence: TGTGCCAGCAGCGAAGCCCCGTCGGGCACTGAAGCTTTCTTT.

To note about this clone: One junction end does not reproduce the germline sequence, and a read error may be involved. The V call is TRBV4-1, the J call TRBJ2-1; 8 nucleotides align to TRBD2. Germline V CDR1 and CDR2: MGHRA, YSYEKL. The CDR3 contains 17 residues. CDR3 protein: CASRHRGTGGPRNEQFF. In DNA form, the CDR3 reads TGCGCCAGCCGCCACCGGGGGACGGGAGGGCCCAGAAATGAGCAGTTCTTC.

V usage is TRBV10-3 and J usage is TRBJ2-3, with D uncertain. This CDR3 region has 13 residues. The germline gives CDR1 ENHRY, CDR2 SYGVKD. V lost 2 bases and J 0 bases, leaving 3 bases between the germline ends. The CDR3 DNA follows: TGTGCCATCAGTGAGGAAAGCACAGATACGCAGTATTTT. Translated, it gives CAISEESTDTQYF.

The rearrangement links TRBV10-3 to TRBJ2-1, with D perhaps matching TRBD2 (6 bases). The ends were cut back, 7 bases at V and 5 bases at J, with 18 bases in the middle. Germline V gene lookup returns CDR1 ENHRY and CDR2 SYGVKD. The CDR3 runs to 15 residues. CDR3 coding DNA: TGTGCCATCACCACACCGGGGGAAGGGAACAATGAGCAGTTCTTC. It specifies CAITTPGEGNNEQFF.

The chain carries TRBV10-3 and TRBJ1-1, with D possibly matching TRBD1 (6 bases). The CDR3 extends over 16 amino acids. Germline V gives CDR1 ENHRY, CDR2 SYGVKD. Trimming took 4 bases from V and 5 from J, leaving 20 bases between them. The CDR3 spells CAISAVYRERLTEAFF. DNA for the CDR3: TGTGCCATCAGTGCCGTCTACAGGGAGAGGTTGACTGAAGCTTTCTTT.

The chain has TRBV7-9 and TRBJ2-1; D possibly corresponds to TRBD2 (5 bases). The V end was cut by 10 bases, the J end by 8 bases, with 21 bases between. Germline V gives CDR1 SEHNR, CDR2 FQNEAQ (reference sequence). The CDR3 has 14 amino acids. This CDR3 is CAMPEESHLDEQFF. The CDR3 DNA reads TGTGCCATGCCGGAGGAGAGTCACCTCGATGAGCAGTTCTTC.

The chain couples TRBV29-1 to TRBJ2-5, with 14 positions matching TRBD2. Germline V gives CDR1 SQVTM, CDR2 ANQGSEA. V shed 6 bases, J shed 4 bases, and the junction held 7 bases outside the gene matches. The CDR3 is 15 residues long. For the CDR3, the DNA is TGCAGCGTGTCGGGACTAGCGGGAGTGGTAGAGACCCAGTACTTC. Its translation is CSVSGLAGVVETQYF.

The chain joins TRBV4-1 to TRBJ1-3, with D perhaps TRBD1 (6 bases). Germline V lookup: CDR1 MGHRA, CDR2 YSYEKL. V was pared by 2 bases and J by 0 bases, with 29 bases between. The CDR3 length is 22 residues. The DNA for the CDR3 is TGCGCCAGCAGCCAATGGCCACGCTCCGGGACACCCAAAGGGAACTCTGGAAACACCATATATTTT. This sequence encodes CASSQWPRSGTPKGNSGNTIYF.

This chain connects TRBV19 to TRBJ2-1; 11 nucleotides align to TRBD2. The CDR3 extends over 15 amino acids. In germline, CDR1 is LNHDA, CDR2 SQIVND (reference sequence). V lost 9 bases and J lost 3; bases outside the gene matches: 7. The CDR3 bases are TGTGCCAGCAAACTAGCGGGGGCTCTCTACAATGAGCAGTTCTTC. It codes for CASKLAGALYNEQFF.

This chain joins TRBV24-1 and TRBJ2-7, with 12 positions matching TRBD1. Germline V gives CDR1 KGHDR, CDR2 SFDVKD. CDR3 length: 15 amino acids. J was trimmed by 4 bases and V by 5 bases; bases with no gene match: 5. CDR3 sequence reads: CATSGPGQGAYEQYF. CDR3 bases: TGTGCCACCAGTGGCCCGGGACAGGGGGCTTACGAGCAGTACTTC.

V and J are TRBV5-6 and TRBJ1-1; 10 nucleotides line up with TRBD1. Germline trimming cut 4 bases from V and 4 bases from J; bases unmatched to any gene: 10. Germline CDR1 is SGHDT and CDR2 is YYEEEE. This CDR3 spans 16 amino acids. CDR3 region: CASSIPGTGVRTEAFF. The CDR3 coding sequence is TGTGCCAGCAGCATTCCCGGGACAGGGGTCCGCACTGAAGCTTTCTTT.

This clone was seen once. J is TRBJ2-7 and V is TRBV28; the D call may be TRBD1 or TRBD2 (5 bases each). Germline loops: CDR1 MDHEN, CDR2 SYDVKM. The CDR3 sequence is 19 residues long. Trimming cost V 4 bases and J 3 bases, with 28 bases left between them. The CDR3 bases are TGTGCCAGCAGTTCCCCTTTGAGCGTCATACTTACTGGGGGCTACGAGCAGTACTTC. It specifies CASSSPLSVILTGGYEQYF. Filled out from reference TRBV28 and TRBJ2-7, the complete variable domain reads DVKVTQSSRYLVKRTGEKVFLECVQDMDHENMFWYRQDPGLGLRLIYFSYDVKMKEKGDIPEGYSVSREKKERFSLILESASTNQTSMYLCASSSPLSVILTGGYEQYFGPGTRLTVT.

This chain joins TRBV19 and TRBJ2-7, with D possibly called TRBD1 or TRBD2 (5 bases each). CDR3 length equals 16 residues. V shed 5 bases and J shed 4 bases, with 21 bases lying between them. Germline CDR1 is LNHDA and CDR2 is SQIVND (reference sequence). The CDR3 is CASSPKTSRGRYEQYF. The CDR3 DNA reads TGTGCCAGTAGTCCCAAAACCTCGAGGGGACGGTACGAGCAGTACTTC.

V usage is TRBV9 and J usage is TRBJ2-3; TRBD2 matches at 11 bases. Germline-derived CDR1 and CDR2 are SGDLS and YYNGEE. After removal of 4 bases from V and 0 bases from J, the junction contained 7 bases not matched to a gene. The CDR3 runs to 17 residues. CDR3 sequence reads: CASSSPSGRLSTDTQYF. The CDR3 DNA sequence: TGTGCCAGCAGCTCCCCTAGCGGGAGGCTCAGCACAGATACGCAGTATTTT.

This chain connects TRBV7-2 to TRBJ1-2; D might be TRBD1 (6 bases). The length of the CDR3 is 16 residues. Germline V gene data show CDR1 as SGHTA and CDR2 as FQGNSA. The V end lost 1 base, the J end lost 8 bases, and 20 bases lay between the germline ends. This CDR3 is CASSLEPLGGAEGYTF. In nucleotides, the CDR3 is TGTGCCAGCAGCTTAGAACCCCTCGGGGGGGCGGAGGGCTACACCTTC.

The V and J genes are TRBV15 and TRBJ1-5, with D possibly matching TRBD1 (5 bases). Per germline, CDR1 LNHNV and CDR2 YYDKDF (reference sequence). This CDR3 spans 16 amino acids. V lost 3 bases, J lost 2 bases, and 14 bases lay in between. The CDR3 nucleotides read TGTGCCACCAGCAGCTCTCACCGGGGCGGCAATCAGCCCCAGCATTTT. Translation gives CATSSSHRGGNQPQHF.

The chain links TRBV4-1 to TRBJ2-2, with unresolved D. With 1 base removed from V and 5 bases from J, the gap between germline ends came to 8 bases. Per germline, CDR1 MGHRA and CDR2 YSYEKL. The CDR3 is 14 amino acids. CDR3 coding DNA: TGCGCCAGCAGCCAAGTCGTCAGAACCGGGGAGCTGTTTTTT. Amino acid sequence: CASSQVVRTGELFF.

The chain couples TRBV28 to TRBJ1-6; 12 bases are a match to TRBD1. Germline values: CDR1 MDHEN, CDR2 SYDVKM. This CDR3 is built from 17 residues. J gave up 9 bases and V 5 bases, and 11 bases lay outside the gene matches. In DNA, the CDR3 is TGTGCCAGCAGTCCCGGGACAGGGGGCTACCTCACTTCACCCCTCCACTTT. Translation gives CASSPGTGGYLTSPLHF.

The V call is TRBV15, the J call TRBJ2-7, with no clear D. Germline assignment: CDR1 LNHNV and CDR2 YYDKDF (reference sequence). The CDR3 loop spans 15 amino acids. With 4 bases removed from V and 5 bases from J, the gap between germline ends came to 18 bases. CDR3 coding DNA: TGTGCCACCAGCAAGAGGACCCTGCGTTCCCACGAGCAGTACTTC. Translating it yields CATSKRTLRSHEQYF.